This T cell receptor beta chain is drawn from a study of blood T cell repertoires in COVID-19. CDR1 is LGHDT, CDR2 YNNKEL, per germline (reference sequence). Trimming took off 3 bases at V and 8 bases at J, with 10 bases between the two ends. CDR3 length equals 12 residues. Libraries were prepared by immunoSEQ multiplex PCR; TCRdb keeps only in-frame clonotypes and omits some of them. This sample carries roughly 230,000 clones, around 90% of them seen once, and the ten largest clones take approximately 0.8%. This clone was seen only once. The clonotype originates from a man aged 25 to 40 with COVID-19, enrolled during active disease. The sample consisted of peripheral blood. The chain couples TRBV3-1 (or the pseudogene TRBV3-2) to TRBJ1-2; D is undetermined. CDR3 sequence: CASSQGRPGYTF. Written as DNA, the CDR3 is TGTGCCAGCAGCCAGGGCAGGCCAGGCTACACCTTC.